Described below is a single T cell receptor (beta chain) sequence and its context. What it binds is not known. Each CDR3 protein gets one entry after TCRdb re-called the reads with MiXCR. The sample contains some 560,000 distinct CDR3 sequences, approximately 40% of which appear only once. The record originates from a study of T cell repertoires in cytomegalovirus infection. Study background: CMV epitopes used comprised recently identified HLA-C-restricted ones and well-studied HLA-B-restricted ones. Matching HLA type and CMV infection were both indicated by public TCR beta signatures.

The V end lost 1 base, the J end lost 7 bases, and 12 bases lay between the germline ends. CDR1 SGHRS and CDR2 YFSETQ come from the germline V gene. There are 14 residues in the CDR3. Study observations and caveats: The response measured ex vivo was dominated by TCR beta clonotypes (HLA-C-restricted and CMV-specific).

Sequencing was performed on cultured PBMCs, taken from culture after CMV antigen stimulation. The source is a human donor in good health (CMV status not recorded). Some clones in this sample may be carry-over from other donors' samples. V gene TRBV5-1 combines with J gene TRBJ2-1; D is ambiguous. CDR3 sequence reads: CASSLRDTRNEQFF. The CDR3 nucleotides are TGCGCCAGCAGCTTGAGGGATACGAGGAATGAGCAGTTCTTC.